These T cell receptor beta chains were read from a single sample in a study of preoperative IRX-2 immunotherapy in early breast cancer. The protocol was immunoSEQ multiplex PCR, while the TCRdb copy is restricted to in-frame clones and leaves out a portion. This sample has about 98,000 clones, with about nine tenths found just once. The starting material was tumor tissue, obtained after IRX-2 immunotherapy. All receptors derive from a human donor with breast cancer. The CDR3 runs from the conserved cysteine through the conserved F or W. The D gene is left open where the match is weak.

>.|TRBV6-8
CASSIVGEKLFF
>.|TRBV19
CASSSRSGSSYEQYF
>.|TRBV6-7
CASKRHGPSGYTF
>TRBD1|TRBV6-8
CASSYSGTGSYEQYF
>.|TRBV5-1
CASSLGYRVANYGYTF
>.|TRBV1
CSVTFLAGVVFSYNEQFF
>.|TRBV19
CASSMNRGGTEAFF
>.|TRBV5-1
CASSLAKTGFGSDGYTF
>.|TRBV14
CASSQVSLRDYGYTF
>TRBD1|TRBV28
CASSLWGTGDGGEQFF
>TRBD2|TRBV6-8
CASSKLSGGTYNEQFF
>.|TRBV28
CASSLAAGELFF
>.|TRBV22-1
CATSDPGTGDYEQYF
>TRBD1|TRBV28
CASSFPQGALSTEAFF
>TRBD2|TRBV11-3
CASSPSLRGEGTYEQYF
>.|TRBV6-8
CASSLTRDYEQYF
>.|TRBV28
CASREGVDGYTF
>TRBD2|TRBV6-8
CASSRQLAGASNEQFF
>.|TRBV14
CASSHSVEWEQFF
>.|TRBV23-1
CASSLYGGENEKLFF
>.|TRBV28
CASSSGNYGYTF
>.|TRBV18
CASSPIDSSGNTIYF
>.|TRBV6-8
CAIGEGVNTEAFF
>.|TRBV19
CASSSPPGGSWGDTQYF
>.|TRBV30
CAWSVEGWNQPQHF
>TRBD1|TRBV5-1
CASSLRGQGAGYGYTF
>.|TRBV5-1
CASNLAFGSAYEQYF
>.|TRBV6-8
CASSYSLGVVQGRGISTDTQYF
>TRBD1|TRBV11-3
CASTLDREDTEAFF
>TRBD2|TRBV7-8
CASSLVGGGTDTQYF
>TRBD1|TRBV28
CASTLVQGAQGYTF
>.|TRBV6-8
CASGGTGTKRGAIYF
>TRBD2|TRBV6-8
CATSRVQREFGEQYF
>TRBD1|TRBV23-1
CASSIGQGQPQHF
>.|TRBV28
CASSSRYSYEQYF
>.|TRBV6-8
CASSGTPSTDTQYF
>TRBD2|TRBV11-3
CASSLVLARVGDTQYF
>TRBD2|TRBV6-8
CASRIYRAGGYEQYF
>.|TRBV29-1
CSVAPGSNQPQHF
>.|TRBV22-1
CASSFSGVNYEQYF
>.|TRBV22-1
CASSLLGLAGGSSYNEQFF
>.|TRBV10-3
CAISESMGRANTEAFF
>TRBD2|TRBV19
CASSIGSGAYNEQFF
>.|TRBV28
CASTGSWGTNEKLFF
>.|TRBV28
CATRVTNQPQHF
>TRBD1|TRBV30
CAYRGSYYEQYF
>TRBD2|TRBV29-1
CSGWEDSGGGNEQFF
>.|TRBV28
CAAGRLVSSYEQYF